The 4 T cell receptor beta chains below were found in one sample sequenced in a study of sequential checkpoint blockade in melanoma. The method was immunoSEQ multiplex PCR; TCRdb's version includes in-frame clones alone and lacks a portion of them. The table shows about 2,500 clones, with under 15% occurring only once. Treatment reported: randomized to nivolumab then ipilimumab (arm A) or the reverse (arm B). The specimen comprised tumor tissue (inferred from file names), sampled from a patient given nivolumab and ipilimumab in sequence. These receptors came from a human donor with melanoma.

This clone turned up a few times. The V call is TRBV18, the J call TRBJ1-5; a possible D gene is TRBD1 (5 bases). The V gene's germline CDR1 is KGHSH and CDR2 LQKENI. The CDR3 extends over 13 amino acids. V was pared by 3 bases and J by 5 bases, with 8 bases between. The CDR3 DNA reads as TGTGCCAGCTCACCGGGCAGGGATCAGCCCCAGCATTTT. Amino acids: CASSPGRDQPQHF.

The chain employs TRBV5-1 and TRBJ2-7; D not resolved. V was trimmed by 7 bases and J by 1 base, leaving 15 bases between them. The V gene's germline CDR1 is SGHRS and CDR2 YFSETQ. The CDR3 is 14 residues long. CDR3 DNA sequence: TGCGCCAGCTCAGAGACGATGACTTCCTACGAGCAGTACTTC. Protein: CASSETMTSYEQYF.

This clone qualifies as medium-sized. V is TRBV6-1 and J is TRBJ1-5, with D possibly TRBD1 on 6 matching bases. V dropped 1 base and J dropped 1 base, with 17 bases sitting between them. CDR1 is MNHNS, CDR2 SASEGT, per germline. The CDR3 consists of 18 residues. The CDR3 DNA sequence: TGTGCCAGCAGTGAAGTTAGGGGGGGGGCGTCGAGCAATCAGCCCCAGCATTTT. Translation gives CASSEVRGGASSNQPQHF.

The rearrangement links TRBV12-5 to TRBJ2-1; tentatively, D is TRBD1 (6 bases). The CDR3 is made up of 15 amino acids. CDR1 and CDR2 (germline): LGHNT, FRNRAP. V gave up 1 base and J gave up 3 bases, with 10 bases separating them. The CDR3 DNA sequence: TGTGCTAGTGGTTTGGGACACAGGGACTACAATGAGCAGTTCTTC. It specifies CASGLGHRDYNEQFF.